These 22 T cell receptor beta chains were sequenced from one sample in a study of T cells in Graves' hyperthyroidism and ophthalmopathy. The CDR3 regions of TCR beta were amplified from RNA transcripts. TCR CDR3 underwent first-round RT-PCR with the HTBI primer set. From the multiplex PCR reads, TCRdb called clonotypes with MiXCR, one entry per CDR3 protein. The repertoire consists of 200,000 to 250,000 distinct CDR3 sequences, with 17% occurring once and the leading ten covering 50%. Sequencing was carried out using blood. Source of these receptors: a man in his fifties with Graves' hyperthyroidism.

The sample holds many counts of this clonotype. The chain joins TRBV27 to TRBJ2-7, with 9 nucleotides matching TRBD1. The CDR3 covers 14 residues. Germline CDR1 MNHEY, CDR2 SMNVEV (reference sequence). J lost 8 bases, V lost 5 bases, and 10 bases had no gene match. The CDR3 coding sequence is TGTGCCAGCAGTCGGCGGGACAGGGACGGTAAGCAGTACTTC. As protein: CASSRRDRDGKQYF.

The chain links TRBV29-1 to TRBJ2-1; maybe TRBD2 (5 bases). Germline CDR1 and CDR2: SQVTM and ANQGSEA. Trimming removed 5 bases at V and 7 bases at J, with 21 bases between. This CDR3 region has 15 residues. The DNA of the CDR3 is TGCAGCGTTTTCCCCAAACTGGGAGTTGGGAATGAGCAGTTCTTC. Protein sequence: CSVFPKLGVGNEQFF.

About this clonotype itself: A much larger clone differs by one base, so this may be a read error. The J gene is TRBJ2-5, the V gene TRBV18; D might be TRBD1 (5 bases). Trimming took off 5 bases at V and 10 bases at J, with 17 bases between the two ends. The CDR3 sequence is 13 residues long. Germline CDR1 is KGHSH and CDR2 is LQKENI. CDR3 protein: CASSVGRARSQYF. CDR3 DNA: TGTGCCAGCTCAGTCGGCAGGGCAAGGAGCCAGTACTTC. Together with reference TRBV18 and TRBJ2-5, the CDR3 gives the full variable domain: NAGVMQNPRHLVRRRGQEARLRCSPMKGHSHVYWYRQLPEEGLKFMVYLQKENIIDESGMPKERFSAEFPKEGPSILRIQQVVRGDSAAYFCASSVGRARSQYFGPGTRLLVL.

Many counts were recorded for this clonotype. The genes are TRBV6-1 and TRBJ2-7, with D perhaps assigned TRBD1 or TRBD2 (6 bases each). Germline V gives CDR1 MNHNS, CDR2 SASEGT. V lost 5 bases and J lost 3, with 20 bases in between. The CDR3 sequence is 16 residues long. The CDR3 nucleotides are TGTGCCAGCAGTTCGCGGTATTTGGGGGGCAGCTACGAGCAGTACTTC. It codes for CASSSRYLGGSYEQYF.

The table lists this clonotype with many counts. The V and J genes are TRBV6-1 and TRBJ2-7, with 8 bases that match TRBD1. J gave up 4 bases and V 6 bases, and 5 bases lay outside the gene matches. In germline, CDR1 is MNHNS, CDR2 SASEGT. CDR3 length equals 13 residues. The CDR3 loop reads CASSSDRAYEQYF. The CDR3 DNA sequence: TGTGCCAGCAGCTCGGACAGGGCTTACGAGCAGTACTTC.

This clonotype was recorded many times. In nucleotides, the CDR3 is TGTGCCAGCAGTTCAATTTACGCGGCGCGAGGGACGTATGAGCAGTTCTTC. As protein: CASSSIYAARGTYEQFF. This chain uses TRBV27 with TRBJ2-1; D is possibly TRBD1 or TRBD2 (5 bases each). V was trimmed by 4 bases and J by 8 bases, leaving 24 bases between them. This CDR3 region has 17 residues. CDR1 is MNHEY, CDR2 SMNVEV, per germline (reference sequence).

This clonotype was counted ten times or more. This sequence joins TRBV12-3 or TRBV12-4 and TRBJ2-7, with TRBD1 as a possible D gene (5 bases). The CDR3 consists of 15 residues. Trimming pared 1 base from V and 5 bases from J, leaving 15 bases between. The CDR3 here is CASSLGRGGNHEQYF. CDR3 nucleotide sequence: TGTGCCAGCAGTTTAGGAAGGGGTGGCAATCACGAGCAGTACTTC.

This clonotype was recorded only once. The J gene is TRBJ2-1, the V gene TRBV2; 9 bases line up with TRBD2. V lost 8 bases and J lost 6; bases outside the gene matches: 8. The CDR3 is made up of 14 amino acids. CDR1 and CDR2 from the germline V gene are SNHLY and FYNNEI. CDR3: CASGRLAALNEQFF. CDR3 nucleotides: TGTGCCAGCGGACGACTAGCGGCTCTCAATGAGCAGTTCTTC.

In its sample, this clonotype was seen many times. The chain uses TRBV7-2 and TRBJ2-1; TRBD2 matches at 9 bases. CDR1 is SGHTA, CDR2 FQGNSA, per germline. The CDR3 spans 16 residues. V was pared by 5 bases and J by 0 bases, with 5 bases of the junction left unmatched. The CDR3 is CASSLISGSSYNEQFF. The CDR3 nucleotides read TGTGCCAGCAGCCTAATTAGCGGGAGCTCCTACAATGAGCAGTTCTTC.

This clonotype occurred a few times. The CDR3 DNA is TGTGCCAGCAGCGCAGGACAGGGGGCAACCGGGGAGCTGTTTTTT. The encoded protein is CASSAGQGATGELFF. The chain recombines TRBV7-9 with TRBJ2-2; TRBD1 matches at 11 bases. Germline CDR1 reads SEHNR; CDR2 reads FQNEAQ (reference sequence). The V and J ends lost 5 bases and 5 bases, in that order; junction bases with no gene match: 4. The CDR3 covers 15 residues. The variable domain in full, completed from reference TRBV7-9 and TRBJ2-2, reads DTGVSQNPRHKITKRGQNVTFRCDPISEHNRLYWYRQTLGQGPEFLTYFQNEAQLEKSRLLSDRFSAERPKGSFSTLEIQRTEQGDSAMYLCASSAGQGATGELFFGEGSRLTVL.

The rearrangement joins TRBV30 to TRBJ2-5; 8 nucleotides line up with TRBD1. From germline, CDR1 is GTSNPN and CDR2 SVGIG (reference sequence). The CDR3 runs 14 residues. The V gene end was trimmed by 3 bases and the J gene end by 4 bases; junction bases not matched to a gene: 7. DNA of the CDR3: TGTGCCTGGAGAAGGTCAGGGGGCGCAGAGACCCAGTACTTC. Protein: CAWRRSGGAETQYF.

The CDR3 loop is CATSRDTEAFF. CDR3 coding DNA: TGTGCCACCAGCAGAGATACTGAAGCTTTCTTT. The chain couples TRBV15 to TRBJ1-1, with D hard to call. Trimming removed 0 bases at V and 5 bases at J, with 1 base between. The CDR3 runs 11 residues. Germline V CDR1 and CDR2: LNHNV, YYDKDF (reference sequence).

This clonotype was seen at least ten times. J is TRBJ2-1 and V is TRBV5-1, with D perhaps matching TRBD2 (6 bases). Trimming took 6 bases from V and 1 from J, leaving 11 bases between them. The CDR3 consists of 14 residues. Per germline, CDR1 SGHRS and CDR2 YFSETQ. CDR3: CASNPGLSYNEQFF. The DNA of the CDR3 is TGCGCCAGCAACCCCGGACTATCCTACAATGAGCAGTTCTTC.

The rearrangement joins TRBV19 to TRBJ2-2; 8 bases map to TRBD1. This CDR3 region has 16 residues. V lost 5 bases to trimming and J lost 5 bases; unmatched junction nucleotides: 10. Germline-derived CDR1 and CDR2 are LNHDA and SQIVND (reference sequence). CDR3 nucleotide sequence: TGTGCCAGTAGTTTCGCCAGGGGGCGCTTTACCGGGGAGCTGTTTTTT. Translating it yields CASSFARGRFTGELFF.

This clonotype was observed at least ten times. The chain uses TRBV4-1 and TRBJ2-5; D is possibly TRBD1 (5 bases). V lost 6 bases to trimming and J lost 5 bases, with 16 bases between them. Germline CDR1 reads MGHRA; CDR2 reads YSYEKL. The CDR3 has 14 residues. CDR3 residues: CASRTKTVWETQYF. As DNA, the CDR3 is TGCGCCAGCAGAACTAAGACAGTATGGGAGACCCAGTACTTC.

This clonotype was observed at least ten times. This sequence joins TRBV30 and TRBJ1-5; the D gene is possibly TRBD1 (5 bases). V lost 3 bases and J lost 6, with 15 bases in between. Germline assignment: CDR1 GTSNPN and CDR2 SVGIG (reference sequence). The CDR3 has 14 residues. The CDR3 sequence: CAWSSGILSQPQHF. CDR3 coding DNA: TGTGCCTGGAGCTCAGGGATATTGAGTCAGCCCCAGCATTTT.

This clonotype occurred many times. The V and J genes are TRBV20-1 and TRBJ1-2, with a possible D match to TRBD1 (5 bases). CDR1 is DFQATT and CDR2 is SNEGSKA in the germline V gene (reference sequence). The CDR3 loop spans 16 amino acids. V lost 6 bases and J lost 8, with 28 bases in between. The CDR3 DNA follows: TGCAGTGCCCGAGGGGCCCGGGTTTCTCCGAAGCACGGCTACACCTTC. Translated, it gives CSARGARVSPKHGYTF.

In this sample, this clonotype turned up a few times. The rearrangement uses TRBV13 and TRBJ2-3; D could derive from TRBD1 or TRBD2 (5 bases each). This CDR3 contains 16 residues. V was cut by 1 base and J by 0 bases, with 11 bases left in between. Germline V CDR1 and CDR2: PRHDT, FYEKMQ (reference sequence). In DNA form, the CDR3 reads TGTGCCAGCAGCTTAGAAGGGACGCCCAGCACAGATACGCAGTATTTT. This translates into CASSLEGTPSTDTQYF.

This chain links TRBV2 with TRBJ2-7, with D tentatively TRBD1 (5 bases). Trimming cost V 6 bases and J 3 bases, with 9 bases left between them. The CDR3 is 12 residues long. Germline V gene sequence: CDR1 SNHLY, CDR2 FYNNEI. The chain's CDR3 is CASRDQGYEQYF. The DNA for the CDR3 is TGTGCCAGCAGAGATCAGGGCTACGAGCAGTACTTC.

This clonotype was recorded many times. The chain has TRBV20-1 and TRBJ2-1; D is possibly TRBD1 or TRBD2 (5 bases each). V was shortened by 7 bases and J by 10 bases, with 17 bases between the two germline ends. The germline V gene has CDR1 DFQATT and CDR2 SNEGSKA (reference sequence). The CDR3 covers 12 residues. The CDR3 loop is CSGPGRTMEQFF. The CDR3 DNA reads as TGCAGTGGTCCGGGACGGACAATGGAGCAGTTCTTC.

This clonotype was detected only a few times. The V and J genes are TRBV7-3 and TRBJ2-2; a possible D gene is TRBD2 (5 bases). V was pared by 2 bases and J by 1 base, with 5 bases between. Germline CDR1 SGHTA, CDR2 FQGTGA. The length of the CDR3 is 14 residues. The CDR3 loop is CASSLRGNTGELFF. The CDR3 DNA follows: TGTGCCAGCAGCTTACGGGGGAACACCGGGGAGCTGTTTTTT.

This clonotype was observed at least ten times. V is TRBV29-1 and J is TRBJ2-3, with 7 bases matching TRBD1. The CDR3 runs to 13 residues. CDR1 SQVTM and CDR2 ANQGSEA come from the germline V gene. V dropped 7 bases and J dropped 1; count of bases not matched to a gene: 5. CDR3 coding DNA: TGCAGCGGACAGGGCGGTGGCACAGATACGCAGTATTTT. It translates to CSGQGGGTDTQYF.